This T cell receptor beta chain was sequenced during a study of shared clonotypes between healthy human individuals. Libraries were prepared by immunoSEQ multiplex PCR; TCRdb keeps only in-frame clonotypes and omits some of them. Of roughly 1,100,000 clones listed, approximately 68% are singletons. Adults of Caucasian background living in Nashville, Tennessee made up all donors. V was clipped by 3 bases and J by 6 bases, with 14 bases between them. This CDR3 has 15 amino acids. Looked up from germline, CDR1 is LNHDA and CDR2 is SQIVND (reference sequence). The TCR sequence derives from a man between 18 and 29 years old in good health. The J gene is TRBJ2-2, the V gene TRBV19; D is undetermined. The sequenced sample consisted of memory CD4+ T cells sorted from blood. Subset reported: CD45RA-negative fraction. The CDR3 nucleotides are TGTGCCAGTAGTATCGGACGGACCCCTTCCGGGGAGCTGTTTTTT. Encoded protein: CASSIGRTPSGELFF.